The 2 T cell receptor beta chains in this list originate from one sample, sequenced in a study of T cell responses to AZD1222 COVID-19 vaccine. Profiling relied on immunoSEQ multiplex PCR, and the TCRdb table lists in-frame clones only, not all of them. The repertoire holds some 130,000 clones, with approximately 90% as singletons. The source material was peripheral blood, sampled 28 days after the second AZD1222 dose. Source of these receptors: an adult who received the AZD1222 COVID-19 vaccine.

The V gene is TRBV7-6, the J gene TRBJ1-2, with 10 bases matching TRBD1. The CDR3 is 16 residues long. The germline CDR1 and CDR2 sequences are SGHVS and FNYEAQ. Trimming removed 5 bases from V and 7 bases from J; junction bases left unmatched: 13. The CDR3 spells CASSREPGQGIAGYTF. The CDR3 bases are TGTGCCAGCAGCCGAGAACCGGGACAGGGGATCGCTGGCTACACCTTC.

As DNA, the CDR3 is TGTGCCAGCACCCCGGGGGGCTCCGGGCGCCTCTACGAGCAGTACTTC. This encodes CASTPGGSGRLYEQYF. The chain uses TRBV6-2 or TRBV6-3 and TRBJ2-7; D possibly corresponds to TRBD2 (7 bases). V lost 7 bases and J 3 bases, leaving 22 bases between the germline ends. The CDR3 totals 16 residues. Per germline, CDR1 MNHEY and CDR2 SVGEGT.